The clone carrying this T cell receptor beta chain is termed medium-sized. Its antigen is not identified. The data derive from a study of CD8 T cells in ankylosing spondylitis. General study findings and limits: Characteristic of ankylosing spondylitis blood, it appeared, was a TCR beta motif comprising eight highly homologous variants. Earlier studies detected some motif variants in reactive arthritis synovial fluid and blood. According to the report, clones linked to the disease were significantly enriched in matched synovial fluid samples taken from ankylosing spondylitis patients.

Quantitative 5'-RACE with molecular barcodes generated TCR beta libraries. TCRdb called the 5' RACE reads again in MiXCR, with one record for every CDR3 protein. Of tens of thousands of distinct CDR3 sequences detected, about a tenth appear once; the ten largest clones hold 15% to 20%. There are 14 residues in the CDR3. V dropped 7 bases and J dropped 2; count of bases not matched to a gene: 5. Source material: blood, either unsorted or a sorted T cell fraction (not recorded which). The clonotype originates from a male donor with ankylosing spondylitis or in good health (not recorded which). The chain uses TRBV12-3 or TRBV12-4 and TRBJ2-5; 9 bases fit TRBD2. The CDR3 loop reads CASTAGGPQETQYF. CDR3 bases: TGTGCCAGCACAGCGGGAGGTCCTCAAGAGACCCAGTACTTC.